This T cell receptor beta chain was observed in a study of shared clonotypes between healthy human individuals (dated by TCRdb to about 2020). Some background on the complete study: The cohort comprised a couple of women and a few men aged 18 to 49 years. For each donor, CD4 naive and CD4 memory were each given three plates, CD8 naive was given two plates, and CD8 memory was given one plate. The study deeply sequenced blood TCR repertoires of five healthy adults to estimate repertoire size and the extent of clonotype sharing between individuals. To increase sequencing depth and limit assay-specific biases, TCR repertoire library preparation and sequencing were carried out by different laboratories using diverse techniques. Each donor's leukapheresis produced roughly between roughly 0.85 and 9.5 billion PBMCs. Overall results and qualifications from the work: Compared with non-shared clonotypes, the clonotypes found in all four sorted-subset donors had higher generation probabilities. Across several donors, around 5.4% of naive CD4, roughly 3.3% of naive CD8, about 2.3% of memory CD4, and approximately 0.4% of memory CD8 clonotypes were shared. Pairwise subsampling indicated that sequencing depth was expected to affect the degree of clonotype sharing among donors. Larger estimated clonotype richness was generally found for naive subsets than for memory subsets. Even with the large sequencing depth, rarefaction of the sorted-subset datasets indicated that sequencing was incomplete. Sampling was limited to blood, and TCR repertoires in tissue likely differ from TCR repertoires in blood. Because the study included a small number of donors, the genetic and exposure-history diversity represented was limited.

CD8 naive samples were CD45RO-negative cells positively selected for CCR7, giving a CD45RA+CCR7+ population that excluded TemRA cells. The donors were healthy, HIV-negative adults who had no recently reported acute infections or vaccinations. Only Caucasian adults living in Nashville, Tennessee, USA were represented among the donors. Blood was obtained by leukapheresis, after which PBMCs were separated by Ficoll-Histopaque density gradient centrifugation and cryopreserved in liquid nitrogen vapor phase. Analytical flow cytometry was used to check the purity and quantity of every magnetically sorted T cell population. Each sorted fraction had its genomic DNA isolated and then quantified by UV absorbance on a Nanodrop 2000c. Using the deep immunoSEQ assay, TCR CDR3 regions were amplified from genomic DNA by multiplex PCR. Genomic DNA extracted from each cell subset was distributed evenly over all wells of several immunoSEQ 96-well plates, and each plate served as one replicate. Each replicate PCR for sorted subsets received about 180 ng genomic DNA, equal to 30,000 or so T cell genomes. Purified libraries were measured with a Qubit 3.0 fluorometer, size-checked on a Bioanalyzer 2100, and measured again with the KAPA Library Quantification kit. Every immunoSEQ 96-well plate was sequenced on a dedicated single-read 150-cycle Illumina NextSeq 550 flow cell. The original methods were these. Because only junctional sequences without quality scores were contained in the immunoSEQ output, filtering matching that applied to full-length reads could not be performed. To assign V/J genes and CDR3, sequences were annotated using PyIR, a Python wrapper for IgBLAST v1.9, with IMGT germline references. Any read was removed if the V/J assignment was weak (E-value above 1e-6), the CDR3 was missing, or the read contained stop codons, out-of-frame junctions, or ambiguous translated residues. A V3J clonotype was defined by an identical inferred V gene, J gene, and CDR3 amino acid sequence. To compute the percentage overlap between repertoires, the number of shared unique clonotypes was divided by the size of the smaller repertoire. RTK rarefaction, the Chao1 estimator, and Recon v2.1 estimates of unobserved clonotypes were used to assess repertoire richness. For all TCRbeta clonotypes obtained by the gDNA method from a handful of donors, generation probabilities were computed with OLGA. The immuneACCESS repertoire file appears here via TCRdb, limited to in-frame rearrangements. These files lack a portion of the clones; in checked studies, under half of the deficit traces to unresolved V genes, and the cause of the others is not known. V, J and clone size are taken as reported in that table, and D and trimming were inferred from the DNA itself. In all, the sample holds hundreds of thousands of clones, and 95% to 96% of those were seen once. The ten top clones hold more than 0.085% of the sample.

Trimming takes 1 base from V and 1 base from J, and the germline ends sit 5 bases apart. Inclusive of the bounding cysteine and phenylalanine, the CDR3 is 13 residues long. The sequence is cut down to CDR3 DNA, 39 bases in frame from base 1. For CDR1 and CDR2, the germline V gene (reference sequence) lists SEHNR and FQNEAQ. This clone was observed a single time. No antigen is known for it. A much larger clonotype is one base distant, so this may be a read error. Other DNA sequences in this specimen translate into the identical CDR3. This sequence was found in a woman in her twenties or thirties in good health. Input material: naive CD8+ T cells sorted from blood. The cell subset or site label, read with the paper, signifies: CD45RA+CCR7+. The sequence links TRBV7-9 to TRBJ2-7; no D gene call is confident. The DNA sequence is TGTGCCAGCAGCTTAGATGGGTCCTACGAGCAGTACTTC. Its product reads: CASSLDGSYEQYF.